This is a list of T cell receptor beta chains from one sample in a study of T cell responses to AZD1222 COVID-19 vaccine. Profiling relied on immunoSEQ multiplex PCR, and the TCRdb table lists in-frame clones only, not all of them. Of fewer than 85,000 clones in the sample, roughly 87% were seen once. This sample comprised peripheral blood, obtained 28 days after the second AZD1222 dose. The receptors here all came from an adult who received the AZD1222 COVID-19 vaccine. Each CDR3 is given with its conserved first and last residue. D genes are given only for firm matches. A row's size may be missing; if present it is once, few, many or a size class.

d_call clone_size j_call v_call cdr3_nt cdr3_aa
. . TRBJ1-1 TRBV30 TGTGCCTTCGATCTCCTACAAAGCGAAGCTTTCTTT CAFDLLQSEAFF
. . TRBJ1-5 TRBV6-5 TGTGCCAGCAGTTACGGACAGCGTAATCAGCCCCAGCATTTT CASSYGQRNQPQHF
. . TRBJ1-1 TRBV3-1/TRBV3-2 TGTGCCAGCAGCCAAATGGGTGAAATTCCCGCAGCTTTCTTT CASSQMGEIPAAFF
. . TRBJ1-2 TRBV3-1/TRBV3-2 TGTGCCAGCAGCCGAACAGGGAATGAGGGCTACACCTTC CASSRTGNEGYTF
TRBD1 . TRBJ2-7 TRBV18 TGTGCCAGCTCGCCGGGACAGGGGAATCGCGAGCAGTACTTC CASSPGQGNREQYF
TRBD1 once TRBJ2-5 TRBV19 TGTGCCAGTAGTGAGTACTCAGGGGGCACGAAAGAGACCCAGTACTTC CASSEYSGGTKETQYF
TRBD1 . TRBJ1-1 TRBV18 TGTGCCAGCGGGGGGACAGTGAACACTGAAGCTTTCTTT CASGGTVNTEAFF
TRBD2 . TRBJ2-7 TRBV5-1 TGCGCCAGCAGCTTGAGACTAGCGGGGGCCCTATCCGAGCAGTACTTC CASSLRLAGALSEQYF
. . TRBJ2-6 TRBV5-4 TGTGCCAGCAGCTTGCAGGGCTCTGGGGCCAACGTCCTGACTTTC CASSLQGSGANVLTF
. . TRBJ1-1 TRBV7-9 TGTGCCAGCAGCTTAGAACAGCAGAACACTGAAGCTTTCTTT CASSLEQQNTEAFF
TRBD2 . TRBJ2-7 TRBV7-2 TGTGCCAGCAGCCCCGGGGGGGGGACACGCCTCTACGAGCAGTACTTC CASSPGGGTRLYEQYF
TRBD1 many TRBJ1-6 TRBV5-6 TGTGCCAGCAGCTTGGATGAGACAGGGGGATATAATTCACCCCTCCACTTT CASSLDETGGYNSPLHF
. . TRBJ2-7 TRBV11-3 TGTGCCAGCAGTCCCTCGACGGGGGCCCGAGAGGACGAGCAGTACTTC CASSPSTGAREDEQYF
. . TRBJ1-2 TRBV7-9 TGTGCCAGCAGCTTAGGGACCGGGACCTGGGGCTACACCTTC CASSLGTGTWGYTF
TRBD1 once TRBJ1-5 TRBV6-5 TGTGCCAGCAGGAGGGGACAGGACCCCAATCAGCCCCAGCATTTT CASRRGQDPNQPQHF
. once TRBJ2-2 TRBV4-3 TGCGCCAGCAGCCAAGACGGGGGTGGCACCGGGGAGCTGTTTTTT CASSQDGGGTGELFF
. . TRBJ2-3 TRBV2 TGTGCCAGCAGTGAATACCCAGGGAGCGACCAGTATTTT CASSEYPGSDQYF
TRBD1 . TRBJ2-1 TRBV7-2 TGTGCCAGCAGCTGGGACAGGGGATACAATGAGCAGTTCTTC CASSWDRGYNEQFF
. . TRBJ2-7 TRBV5-6 TGTGCCAGCAGCTTATCAGGGTTCGAGCAGTACTTC CASSLSGFEQYF
. . TRBJ2-3 TRBV21-1 TGTGCCAGCAGCAAAGGAGGGGAGGAGGGGACAGATACGCAGTATTTT CASSKGGEEGTDTQYF
TRBD1 . TRBJ1-6 TRBV4-3 TGCGCCAGCAGCCCTCAAGCGGACAGGGATTCACCCCTCCACTTT CASSPQADRDSPLHF
. . TRBJ2-2 TRBV11-3 TGTGCCAGCAGCCCCCCATGGGGGCAGGGGACCGGGGAGCTGTTTTTT CASSPPWGQGTGELFF
TRBD2 . TRBJ2-4 TRBV5-4 TGTGCCAGCAGCTTTGGGGGGGAGACCAAAAACATTCAGTACTTC CASSFGGETKNIQYF
. . TRBJ2-3 TRBV4-1 TGCGCCAGCAGCCAAGGTCGCACAGATACGCAGTATTTT CASSQGRTDTQYF
. few TRBJ1-1 TRBV5-5 TGTGCCAGCAGCTTGATTGCTGGTTCCACTGAAGCTTTCTTT CASSLIAGSTEAFF
. . TRBJ1-6 TRBV28 TGTGCCAGCACCCCCTACGGGCCCGGTTCACCCCTCCACTTT CASTPYGPGSPLHF
. . TRBJ1-2 TRBV4-1 TGCGCCAGCAGCCAGGTTGTAGGGGACTATGGCTACACCTTC CASSQVVGDYGYTF
. . TRBJ2-2 TRBV29-1 TGCAGCGTTGCACCCGGGGTCACCGGGGAGCTGTTTTTT CSVAPGVTGELFF
. . TRBJ1-5 TRBV6-2/TRBV6-3 TGTGCCAGCAGTTTGTACAGACGTAGCAATCAGCCCCAGCATTTT CASSLYRRSNQPQHF
TRBD1 . TRBJ1-5 TRBV19 TGTGCCAGTAGGAGGGACAGGGGGTTTGGTCAGCCCCAGCATTTT CASRRDRGFGQPQHF
. . TRBJ1-2 TRBV6-1 TGTGCCAGCAGTGAAGGGACGTGGGGCGGAGGGGGCTACACCTTC CASSEGTWGGGGYTF
. . TRBJ2-7 TRBV11-2 TGTGCCAGCAGCTCCGCCTTCGATAGGGGTGGCGAGCAGTACTTC CASSSAFDRGGEQYF
. . TRBJ1-2 TRBV6-5 TGTGCCAGCAGTCCCTCGGTTGGTGGCTACACCTTC CASSPSVGGYTF
TRBD2 once TRBJ2-7 TRBV15 TGTGCCACCAGCAGAGGAGGGACTAGGGGAACCTACGAGCAGTACTTC CATSRGGTRGTYEQYF
. . TRBJ1-3 TRBV7-9 TGTGCCAGCAGCCCCCCAGGGGATCTCCTCGGAAACACCATATATTTT CASSPPGDLLGNTIYF
TRBD1 . TRBJ1-1 TRBV2 TGTGCCAGCAGTTTACAGGGGGTAGAGAACACTGAAGCTTTCTTT CASSLQGVENTEAFF
TRBD2 . TRBJ2-2 TRBV5-4 TGTGCCAGCAGCCCGGGACTAGCGGGGGCTCTACCCGGGGAGCTGTTTTTT CASSPGLAGALPGELFF
TRBD1 . TRBJ1-4 TRBV7-9 TGTGCCAGCAGCTTCCGTGGACAGGGAAACGAAAAACTGTTTTTT CASSFRGQGNEKLFF
TRBD1 . TRBJ2-2 TRBV5-6 TGTGCCAGCAGCTTTGACAGGGGGGACGGGGAGCTGTTTTTT CASSFDRGDGELFF
. . TRBJ1-1 TRBV7-2 TGTGCCAGCAGCTTACGGAGGGATGGGACTGAAGCTTTCTTT CASSLRRDGTEAFF
. once TRBJ2-3 TRBV2 TGTGCCAGCAGTCCTAGTTTCCTACGCACAGATACGCAGTATTTT CASSPSFLRTDTQYF
. . TRBJ2-7 TRBV7-2 TGTGCCAGCAGCTTAACTGGAGCTACCTCCTACGAGCAGTACTTC CASSLTGATSYEQYF
. . TRBJ2-3 TRBV10-3 TGTGCCACCCTAGGGACCCGACCTTACACAGATACGCAGTATTTT CATLGTRPYTDTQYF
. . TRBJ2-3 TRBV13 TGTGCCAGCAGCTCCCCACAGGGTGGTTTAGGCACAGATACGCAGTATTTT CASSSPQGGLGTDTQYF
TRBD1 . TRBJ2-5 TRBV5-1 TGCGCCAGCAGCTCCGGGACAGGGGGAGAGACCCAGTACTTC CASSSGTGGETQYF
TRBD2 . TRBJ2-3 TRBV7-8 TGTGCCAGCAGGTCGTCTAGCGGGGGAATAGATACGCAGTATTTT CASRSSSGGIDTQYF
. once TRBJ2-5 TRBV11-3 TGTGCCAGCAGCCTCGGGCAAGAGACCCAGTACTTC CASSLGQETQYF
. . TRBJ1-5 TRBV2 TGTGCCAGCAGAGTACAGGGACCTCAGCCCCAGCATTTT CASRVQGPQPQHF
TRBD1 . TRBJ1-1 TRBV6-5 TGTGCCAGCAGTTACAGCAGGGGGGACACTGAAGCTTTCTTT CASSYSRGDTEAFF
. . TRBJ1-5 TRBV19 TGTGCCAGTAGGTCACAGGGAGGTGTCAATCAGCCCCAGCATTTT CASRSQGGVNQPQHF
TRBD1 . TRBJ2-7 TRBV20-1 TGCAGTGCCGAGGGGGCGTACGAGCAGTACTTC CSAEGAYEQYF
TRBD1 . TRBJ1-1 TRBV20-1 TGCAGTGCCCACAGGGGCACTGAAGCTTTCTTT CSAHRGTEAFF
TRBD1 . TRBJ1-3 TRBV28 TGTGCCAGCAGTTTAAGGGGACAGGGGAGTATGGGAAACACCATATATTTT CASSLRGQGSMGNTIYF
. . TRBJ2-7 TRBV2 TGTGCCAGCGAGGCCACACCCCTCTACGAGCAGTACTTC CASEATPLYEQYF
TRBD2 . TRBJ2-3 TRBV12-3/TRBV12-4 TGTGCCAGCATACGGGGGGGCCTAGATACGCAGTATTTT CASIRGGLDTQYF